Listed below are T cell receptor beta chains from one sample, sequenced in a study of T-cell memory formation after mild COVID-19. TCRdb independently ran MiXCR on the 5' RACE reads; one entry per CDR3 protein. The sample has under 450,000 distinct CDR3 sequences, 20% to 30% seen once; the top ten hold under 15%. Sequences were obtained from PBMCs or a T cell subset sorted from them (not recorded which). All receptors come from an adult woman who had mild COVID-19 (a few samples of this study predate the infection). Cell type and time point are not known. Each CDR3 is given with its conserved first and last residue. The D gene is left open where the match is weak. Size is stated for part of the rows, as once, few or many counts, or as a class when the clone is expanded.

d_call cdr3_length j_call v_call clone_size cdr3_aa cdr3_nt
NA 16 TRBJ1-2 TRBV7-9 NA CASSWGVLGGIYGYTF TGTGCCAGCAGCTGGGGAGTACTTGGTGGGATTTATGGCTACACCTTC
NA 14 TRBJ2-5 TRBV12-3/TRBV12-4 NA CASVHGRLGETQYF TGTGCCAGCGTCCATGGTAGACTCGGAGAGACCCAGTACTTC
TRBD1 13 TRBJ1-1 TRBV27 NA CASSPQTGDEAFF TGTGCCAGCAGCCCTCAGACAGGGGATGAAGCTTTCTTT
NA 12 TRBJ1-2 TRBV7-8 NA CASSLDIGNNTF TGTGCCAGCAGCTTAGATATAGGGAATAACACCTTC
NA 15 TRBJ2-5 TRBV7-9 NA CASSPRVAIQETQYF TGTGCCAGCAGCCCTAGGGTGGCAATCCAAGAGACCCAGTACTTC
NA 11 TRBJ2-5 TRBV11-3 few CASRYQETQYF TGTGCCTCGCGGTACCAAGAGACCCAGTACTTC
NA 14 TRBJ2-7 TRBV4-3 few CASSQEGVRNEQYF TGCGCCAGCAGCCAAGAGGGCGTAAGAAACGAGCAGTACTTC
TRBD2 16 TRBJ2-1 TRBV25-1 NA CASSGGRTSGRDEQFF TGTGCCAGCAGTGGCGGTCGGACTAGCGGGAGGGATGAGCAGTTCTTC
NA 16 TRBJ2-4 TRBV28 few CASSPLRLGSENIQYF TGTGCCAGCAGTCCCCTGAGGCTGGGGTCCGAGAACATTCAGTACTTC
NA 12 TRBJ2-7 TRBV29-1 NA CSVGGETYEQYF TGCAGCGTTGGGGGGGAAACCTACGAGCAGTACTTC
TRBD1 14 TRBJ2-1 TRBV9 NA CASSESGQDNEQFF TGTGCCAGCAGCGAAAGCGGACAGGACAATGAGCAGTTCTTC
NA 15 TRBJ2-6 TRBV5-1 few CASSGGITGANVLTF TGCGCCAGCAGCGGCGGGATCACTGGGGCCAACGTCCTGACTTTC
NA 14 TRBJ1-1 TRBV10-3 NA CAISATVTATEAFF TGTGCCATCAGTGCGACAGTAACGGCCACTGAAGCTTTCTTT
NA 14 TRBJ2-6 TRBV3-1 NA CASSRGAGANVLTF TGTGCCAGCAGCCGAGGAGCTGGGGCCAACGTCCTGACTTTC
NA 13 TRBJ1-1 TRBV9 many CASSGLQGTEAFF TGTGCCAGCAGCGGACTACAGGGCACTGAAGCTTTCTTT
TRBD2 15 TRBJ2-1 TRBV29-1 NA CSVEMGLAGNNEQFF TGCAGCGTTGAAATGGGACTAGCGGGAAACAATGAGCAGTTCTTC
NA 15 TRBJ2-7 TRBV6-1 few CASSDLRGGSYEQYF TGTGCCAGCAGTGACCTCAGGGGCGGATCCTACGAGCAGTACTTC
TRBD2 18 TRBJ2-5 TRBV27 NA CASSSTPPAGGLQETQYF TGTGCCAGCAGTTCCACCCCCCCAGCGGGGGGGCTCCAAGAGACCCAGTACTTC
TRBD1 17 TRBJ2-3 TRBV4-1 few CASSQSWDRGSTDTQYF TGCGCCAGCAGCCAATCATGGGACAGGGGAAGCACAGATACGCAGTATTTT
TRBD2 16 TRBJ2-1 TRBV5-6 NA CASSIRLAGVLDEQFF TGTGCCAGCAGCATTCGACTAGCGGGAGTTTTGGATGAGCAGTTCTTC
NA 15 TRBJ2-2 TRBV7-9 NA CASSLPLGVAGELFF TGTGCCAGCAGCCTCCCTTTGGGAGTCGCCGGGGAGCTGTTTTTT
NA 15 TRBJ2-2 TRBV5-1 few CASRGPSMDTGELFF TGCGCCAGCAGGGGGCCTTCAATGGACACCGGGGAGCTGTTTTTT
NA 12 TRBJ1-1 TRBV20-1 few CSAKYRNTEAFF TGCAGTGCCAAATATAGGAACACTGAAGCTTTCTTT
TRBD2 16 TRBJ2-5 TRBV20-1 many CSARDPAGASKETQYF TGCAGTGCTAGAGACCCAGCGGGGGCATCAAAAGAGACCCAGTACTTC
TRBD2 17 TRBJ2-1 TRBV24-1 few CATSDLGRGGPYNEQFF TGTGCCACCAGTGATTTAGGGCGGGGGGGCCCCTACAATGAGCAGTTCTTC
NA 17 TRBJ2-2 TRBV3-1 NA CASSQDRGGANTGELFF TGTGCCAGCAGCCAAGATAGGGGCGGCGCGAACACCGGGGAGCTGTTTTTT
TRBD2 15 TRBJ2-3 TRBV12-3/TRBV12-4 few CASSLSGIHTDTQYF TGTGCCAGCAGTCTTAGCGGGATTCACACAGATACGCAGTATTTT
NA 14 TRBJ2-3 TRBV28 NA CASSMRLVTDTQYF TGTGCCAGCAGCATGAGATTGGTGACAGATACGCAGTATTTT
NA 15 TRBJ2-1 TRBV12-3/TRBV12-4 few CASRPTSTPHNEQFF TGTGCCAGCAGGCCGACTAGTACGCCGCACAATGAGCAGTTCTTC
TRBD1 13 TRBJ1-5 TRBV30 few CAWSAGGHQPQHF TGTGCCTGGAGTGCAGGGGGTCATCAGCCCCAGCATTTT
TRBD1 15 TRBJ2-5 TRBV12-3/TRBV12-4 few CASSSNTGGQETQYF TGTGCCAGCAGTTCTAACACAGGGGGGCAAGAGACCCAGTACTTC
NA 11 TRBJ2-7 TRBV10-3 few CAISELDEQYF TGTGCCATCAGTGAGTTGGACGAGCAGTACTTC
NA 17 TRBJ1-4 TRBV11-2 few CASSLDPGRRPNEKLFF TGTGCCAGCAGCTTAGATCCCGGGCGCAGACCGAATGAAAAACTGTTTTTT
NA 14 TRBJ2-3 TRBV30 few CASTGGSSTDTQYF TGTGCCTCCACTGGGGGATCTAGCACAGATACGCAGTATTTT
NA 14 TRBJ2-5 TRBV18 NA CASSRVQGRETQYF TGTGCCAGCTCACGTGTCCAGGGAAGGGAGACCCAGTACTTC
NA 17 TRBJ1-5 TRBV5-8 NA CASSPRQVTLRNQPQHF TGTGCCAGCAGCCCGAGACAGGTAACTTTGCGCAATCAGCCCCAGCATTTT
NA 14 TRBJ2-1 TRBV12-3/TRBV12-4 few CANLRARSYNEQFF TGTGCCAACCTAAGGGCCAGATCCTACAATGAGCAGTTCTTC